The 32 T cell receptor beta chains below were found in one sample sequenced in a study of CD8+CD57+ T cells in acquired aplastic anemia. Whoever was chosen for sequencing had shown CD8+CD57+ cell expansion by flow cytometry. TCR beta VDJ and CDR3 profiles were obtained from a genomic DNA template. MiXCR, run by TCRdb on the reads, gives a single entry per CDR3 protein. The sample records 120,000 or so distinct CDR3 sequences, under 65% being singletons. The sequenced sample was sorted CD4+, CD8+, or CD8+CD57+ T cells (not recorded which) from PBMCs. Every receptor here comes from a human donor with aplastic anemia.

This clonotype was detected many times. This chain uses TRBV20-1 with TRBJ2-1; D ambiguous. The V gene's germline CDR1 is DFQATT and CDR2 SNEGSKA (reference sequence). The germline V and J ends were trimmed by 5 bases and 1 base, with 15 bases remaining between them. This CDR3 spans 15 amino acids. CDR3 sequence reads: CSADPDVRSYNEQFF. In DNA form, the CDR3 reads TGCAGTGCTGACCCCGATGTGCGGTCCTACAATGAGCAGTTCTTC.

This clonotype was picked up a small number of times. This chain links TRBV10-3 with TRBJ1-1, with D possibly matching TRBD1 (6 bases). Germline V gives CDR1 ENHRY, CDR2 SYGVKD. The ends were cut back, 4 bases at V and 5 bases at J, with 14 bases in the middle. CDR3 size: 14 residues. The CDR3 region is CAISVDTGLTEAFF. The CDR3 DNA sequence: TGTGCCATCAGTGTCGACACAGGGTTAACTGAAGCTTTCTTT.

This chain links TRBV2 with TRBJ1-1; D is unresolved. Looked up from germline, CDR1 is SNHLY and CDR2 is FYNNEI. This CDR3 has 14 residues. Trimming stripped 7 bases from V and 2 bases from J, with 14 bases between. The CDR3 coding sequence is TGTGCCAGCACAAAGACGGGTTCTAACACTGAAGCTTTCTTT. This sequence encodes CASTKTGSNTEAFF.

The V call is TRBV11-1, the J call TRBJ2-2; D is possibly TRBD2 (5 bases). Trimming removed 5 bases from V and 4 bases from J, with 17 bases in between. CDR3 length: 16 amino acids. Germline V gene data show CDR1 as SGHAT and CDR2 as FQDESV (reference sequence). The CDR3 DNA sequence: TGTGCCAGCAGCACCACGACGGGGTTAGGCACCGGGGAGCTGTTTTTT. Its protein is CASSTTTGLGTGELFF.

The V and J genes are TRBV29-1 and TRBJ1-5; a weak D match, TRBD1 (5 bases). CDR3 size: 14 residues. Germline CDR1 SQVTM, CDR2 ANQGSEA. V shed 4 bases and J shed 3 bases, with 13 bases lying between them. The CDR3, as DNA: TGCAGCGTTGCTGTGACAGACACCAATCAGCCCCAGCATTTT. Translation gives CSVAVTDTNQPQHF.

This clonotype was recorded a few times. The chain employs TRBV11-2 and TRBJ1-1; D unclear. Germline CDR1 SGHAT, CDR2 FQNNGV. This CDR3 region has 13 residues. Trimming removed 3 bases at V and 1 base at J, with 6 bases between. The CDR3 protein is CASSFSGNTEAFF. The CDR3 DNA follows: TGTGCCAGCAGCTTTTCAGGGAACACTGAAGCTTTCTTT.

V gene TRBV2 combines with J gene TRBJ2-7; a possible D gene is TRBD1 (5 bases). The CDR3 runs 16 residues. V was clipped by 6 bases and J by 0 bases, with 18 bases between them. The germline V gene has CDR1 SNHLY and CDR2 FYNNEI. The DNA of the CDR3 is TGTGCCAGCAGGCCTAGGGGCAGAATACTCTCCTACGAGCAGTACTTC. Its translation: CASRPRGRILSYEQYF.

There are many counts of this clonotype. The chain links TRBV5-6 to TRBJ1-2, with D uncertain. The germline CDR1 and CDR2 sequences are SGHDT and YYEEEE. CDR3 size: 12 residues. V shed 6 bases and J shed 5 bases, with 11 bases lying between them. The CDR3 DNA reads TGTGCCAGCAACACAGTGGATTATGGCTACACCTTC. This encodes CASNTVDYGYTF. The complete variable domain, with remaining parts taken from reference TRBV5-6 and TRBJ1-2, reads DAGVTQSPTHLIKTRGQQVTLRCSPKSGHDTVSWYQQALGQGPQFIFQYYEEEERQRGNFPDRFSGHQFPNYSSELNVNALLLGDSALYLCASNTVDYGYTFGSGTRLTVV.

This clonotype was counted many times. The genes are TRBV9 and TRBJ2-7, with TRBD1 matching over 7 bases. Germline loops: CDR1 SGDLS, CDR2 YYNGEE. The V and J ends lost 4 bases and 5 bases, in that order; junction bases with no gene match: 15. This CDR3 is 16 amino acids long. The CDR3 protein is CASSPERRTGDHEQYF. CDR3 in DNA: TGTGCCAGCAGCCCAGAGAGGAGGACAGGAGACCACGAGCAGTACTTC.

This clonotype was seen a few times. CDR3 sequence reads: CATGTGGSPLHF. In DNA, the CDR3 is TGTGCCACCGGGACAGGAGGTTCACCCCTCCACTTT. J is TRBJ1-6 and V is TRBV10-3, with 8 bases aligning to TRBD1. The germline V gene encodes CDR1 ENHRY and CDR2 SYGVKD. The CDR3 runs to 12 residues. The trim removed 10 bases at V and 9 bases at J, leaving 5 bases unmatched.

The J gene is TRBJ1-5, the V gene TRBV10-3, with D possibly matching TRBD1 (5 bases). V lost 3 bases and J 5 bases, leaving 11 bases between the germline ends. Germline assignment: CDR1 ENHRY and CDR2 SYGVKD. The CDR3 consists of 14 residues. CDR3 DNA sequence: TGTGCCATCAGTGACGACAGCCTCTATCAGCCCCAGCATTTT. Its translation: CAISDDSLYQPQHF.

The chain carries TRBV7-8 and TRBJ2-7, with a weak D call TRBD2 (7 bases). Germline CDR1 is SGHVS and CDR2 is FQNEAQ. The CDR3 consists of 15 residues. V lost 5 bases and J lost 5, with 19 bases in between. The CDR3 sequence is CASSPLRGAVNEQYF. CDR3 sequence (DNA): TGTGCCAGCAGCCCCCTCCGGGGGGCAGTGAACGAGCAGTACTTC.

The rearrangement joins TRBV27 to TRBJ2-7; D is unresolved. The CDR3 is made up of 12 amino acids. The V end was cut by 4 bases, the J end by 7 bases, with 11 bases between. Germline CDR1 MNHEY, CDR2 SMNVEV (reference sequence). CDR3 in amino acids: CASSSIYNEQYF. DNA for the CDR3: TGTGCCAGCAGTTCCATCTACAATGAGCAGTACTTC.

This clonotype has more than one count but fewer than ten. In nucleotides, the CDR3 is TGTGCCAGCAGTCCACTAGCGGGGAACACCGGGGAGCTGTTTTTT. It codes for CASSPLAGNTGELFF. The chain carries TRBV12-3 or TRBV12-4 and TRBJ2-2; 9 nucleotides line up with TRBD2. This CDR3 spans 15 amino acids. With V trimmed by 5 bases and J by 1 base, 2 bases remained unmatched.

This clonotype has just a few counts. The chain uses TRBV20-1 and TRBJ2-3; 7 nucleotides agree with TRBD2. CDR1 and CDR2 (germline): DFQATT, SNEGSKA (reference sequence). The length of the CDR3 is 13 residues. V trimming: 3 bases; J trimming: 2 bases; junction bases outside the gene matches: 2. The CDR3 DNA reads as TGCAGTGCTAGCGGGGACTACACAGATACGCAGTATTTT. Protein product: CSASGDYTDTQYF.

The chain joins TRBV10-3 to TRBJ2-7, with a tentative D call TRBD2 (5 bases). The CDR3 has 13 residues. Germline V gene lookup returns CDR1 ENHRY and CDR2 SYGVKD. Trimming took off 10 bases at V and 5 bases at J, with 18 bases between the two ends. Here the CDR3 DNA reads TGTGCCACCACGGCTAGCTGGGAAGACGAGCAGTACTTC. Translation: CATTASWEDEQYF.

This clonotype was seen ten or more times. The chain couples TRBV12-3 or TRBV12-4 to TRBJ2-5; 11 bases match TRBD2. Losses at the gene ends were 2 bases for V and 5 bases for J; bases not matched to a gene: 13. CDR3 length: 18 residues. The CDR3 protein is CASSLFGIAGGPGETQYF. In DNA, the CDR3 is TGTGCCAGCAGTTTATTCGGAATAGCGGGAGGGCCGGGGGAGACCCAGTACTTC.

The chain recombines TRBV24-1 with TRBJ2-3; 7 bases agree with TRBD1. The V segment lost 5 bases and the J segment 1 base; nucleotides outside the gene matches: 2. Germline V gene lookup returns CDR1 KGHDR and CDR2 SFDVKD. This CDR3 comprises 14 residues. The CDR3 is CATSVGTGTDTQYF. Written as DNA, the CDR3 is TGTGCCACCAGTGTTGGGACAGGCACAGATACGCAGTATTTT.

The CDR3 DNA reads TGTGCCAGCAGCTTAGGCAGCCGCTCCTACGAGCAGTACTTC. This sequence encodes CASSLGSRSYEQYF. This sequence joins TRBV7-9 and TRBJ2-7; D call uncertain. V was trimmed by 1 base and J by 0 bases, leaving 7 bases between them. Germline values: CDR1 SEHNR, CDR2 FQNEAQ (reference sequence). The CDR3 contains 14 residues.

This clonotype has just a few counts. This chain connects TRBV7-2 to TRBJ2-7; D is unresolved. CDR1 and CDR2 (germline): SGHTA, FQGNSA. The V end lost 5 bases, the J end lost 2 bases, and 7 bases lay between the germline ends. CDR3 length: 12 amino acids. The CDR3 sequence is CASSQTPYEQYF. CDR3 nucleotides: TGTGCCAGCAGCCAGACCCCCTACGAGCAGTACTTC.

The V gene is TRBV2, the J gene TRBJ2-7; the match to TRBD1 covers 7 bases. The germline V gene has CDR1 SNHLY and CDR2 FYNNEI. With 1 base clipped from V and 3 bases from J, the junction kept 3 bases outside the gene matches. This CDR3 has 14 amino acids. CDR3 sequence reads: CASSEGDRNYEQYF. CDR3 in DNA: TGTGCCAGCAGTGAAGGGGACAGAAACTACGAGCAGTACTTC. The variable domain in full, completed from reference TRBV2 and TRBJ2-7, reads EPEVTQTPSHQVTQMGQEVILRCVPISNHLYFYWYRQILGQKVEFLVSFYNNEISEKSEIFDDQFSVERPDGSNFTLKIRSTKLEDSAMYFCASSEGDRNYEQYFGPGTRLTVT.

About this clonotype itself: A read error may explain this, as a much larger clone is one base away. The chain uses TRBV14 and TRBJ2-3, with no clear D. With 4 bases removed from V and 2 bases from J, the gap between germline ends came to 10 bases. The V gene's germline CDR1 is SGHDN and CDR2 FVKESK. CDR3 length: 14 amino acids. CDR3 coding DNA: TGTGCCAGCAGCCCGGTAGGATCCACAGATACGCAGTATTTT. Amino acid sequence: CASSPVGSTDTQYF. Filled out from reference TRBV14 and TRBJ2-3, the complete variable domain reads EAGVTQFPSHSVIEKGQTVTLRCDPISGHDNLYWYRRVMGKEIKFLLHFVKESKQDESGMPNNRFLAERTGGTYSTLKVQPAELEDSGVYFCASSPVGSTDTQYFGPGTRLTVL.

The rearrangement joins TRBV9 to TRBJ1-6; 9 nucleotides align to TRBD1. V shed 3 bases and J 8 bases; nucleotides not matched to a gene: 3. Germline assignment: CDR1 SGDLS and CDR2 YYNGEE. CDR3 length equals 14 residues. CDR3 in amino acids: CASSDGQGYSPLHF. The DNA of the CDR3 is TGTGCCAGCAGCGACGGACAGGGGTATTCACCCCTCCACTTT.

On this clonotype itself: One end of the junction does not line up with germline, which may come from a read error. V usage is TRBV7-7 and J usage is TRBJ2-5; a possible D gene is TRBD1 (6 bases). CDR1 is SSHAT and CDR2 is FNYEAQ in the germline V gene (reference sequence). The CDR3 runs 13 residues. CDR3 region: CASSLDRQETQYF. The CDR3 nucleotides read TGTGCTAGCAGCTTGGACAGACAAGAGACCCAGTACTTC.

The V call is TRBV19, the J call TRBJ2-7, with 9 bases matching TRBD2. The CDR3 consists of 13 residues. CDR1 LNHDA and CDR2 SQIVND come from the germline V gene (reference sequence). Trimming took 7 bases from V and 2 from J; bases not matched to a gene: 3. The CDR3 reads CASMPSGAYEQYF. CDR3 in DNA: TGTGCCAGTATGCCTAGCGGGGCCTACGAGCAGTACTTC.

This chain uses TRBV5-1 with TRBJ2-2; no reliable D call. The V gene's germline CDR1 is SGHRS and CDR2 YFSETQ. V lost 1 base and J 4 bases, leaving 11 bases between the germline ends. The CDR3 is 15 amino acids. This CDR3 reads CASSLNQLGTGELFF. The CDR3 DNA sequence: TGCGCCAGCAGCTTGAACCAGCTAGGCACCGGGGAGCTGTTTTTT. Combining the CDR3 with reference TRBV5-1 and TRBJ2-2 gives the whole variable domain KAGVTQTPRYLIKTRGQQVTLSCSPISGHRSVSWYQQTPGQGLQFLFEYFSETQRNKGNFPGRFSGRQFSNSRSEMNVSTLELGDSALYLCASSLNQLGTGELFFGEGSRLTVL.

The chain employs TRBV12-3 or TRBV12-4 and TRBJ2-3; D is uncertain. The CDR3 length is 15 residues. V shed 5 bases and J shed 0 bases, with 12 bases lying between them. CDR3 amino acids: CASSPQTKSTDTQYF. CDR3 nucleotides: TGTGCCAGCAGTCCCCAGACCAAGAGCACAGATACGCAGTATTTT.

The gene calls are TRBV6-1 and TRBJ2-7; D is possibly TRBD2 (5 bases). Germline CDR1 reads MNHNS; CDR2 reads SASEGT. Trimming took 0 bases from V and 3 from J, leaving 15 bases between them. This CDR3 is built from 16 residues. As DNA, the CDR3 is TGTGCCAGCAGTGAAGCGGTTGGGAGCGGATACTACGAGCAGTACTTC. Translating it yields CASSEAVGSGYYEQYF.

The chain employs TRBV10-3 and TRBJ1-1, with TRBD1 as a possible D gene (5 bases). Trimming took 2 bases from V and 12 from J, leaving 13 bases between them. Germline CDR1 and CDR2: ENHRY and SYGVKD. The CDR3 has 12 amino acids. CDR3 protein: CAISEDRGVSFF. As DNA, the CDR3 is TGTGCCATCAGTGAGGATCGGGGGGTATCTTTCTTT.

The chain combines TRBV5-2 with TRBJ2-1; TRBD1 is taken as the D call from the table, unchecked against the DNA. TRBV5-2 is a pseudogene. CDR3 size: 16 residues. The CDR3: CASSITGGYNYNEQFF. As DNA, the CDR3 is TGTGCCAGTAGTATAACAGGGGGCTATAACTACAATGAGCAGTTCTTC.

The chain recombines TRBV20-1 with TRBJ1-2; D not resolved. The CDR3 is made up of 13 amino acids. CDR1 DFQATT and CDR2 SNEGSKA come from the germline V gene (reference sequence). V lost 3 bases and J lost 4, with 12 bases in between. The CDR3 protein is CSARKRELYGYTF. DNA for the CDR3: TGCAGTGCTAGGAAAAGGGAGCTCTATGGCTACACCTTC.

The chain links TRBV27 to TRBJ1-2; 11 positions agree with TRBD1. Trimming at V came to 5 bases and at J to 6 bases, leaving 8 bases not matched to a gene. Per germline, CDR1 MNHEY and CDR2 SMNVEV (reference sequence). This CDR3 is 15 amino acids long. DNA for the CDR3: TGTGCCAGCAGTCAAAGGGGACAGGGGGAGGATGGCTACACCTTC. As protein: CASSQRGQGEDGYTF.